Listed below are T cell receptor beta chains from one sample, sequenced in a study of blood T cells in healthy people across ages. TCRdb re-called the 5' RACE reads through MiXCR, storing one row per CDR3 protein. The repertoire holds 600,000 to 800,000 distinct CDR3 sequences, around 20% seen once, with under 4% in the top ten. The sample comprised blood. These receptor sequences come from a man between 65 and 80 years old in good health. Each CDR3 is given with its conserved first and last residue. Each record gives: CDR3 length, J gene, clone size, V gene, D gene, CDR3 DNA, CDR3 protein. The D gene is left open where the match is weak. Clone size is stated in some rows and not others, as once, few, many or a class when expanded.

length: 14; J: TRBJ1-2; size: few; V: TRBV28; D: TRBD1; DNA: TGTGCCAGCAGTTTACCAGGACAGGGGGCTGGCTACACCTTC; CDR3: CASSLPGQGAGYTF
length: 13; J: TRBJ2-1; size: many; V: TRBV6-6; D: -; DNA: TGTGCCAGCATTGGGGGGATCCACAATGAGCAGTTCTTC; CDR3: CASIGGIHNEQFF
length: 14; J: TRBJ2-1; size: -; V: TRBV6-1; D: -; DNA: TGTGCCAGCAGCTCGATTAGCTCCTACAATGAGCAGTTCTTC; CDR3: CASSSISSYNEQFF
length: 16; J: TRBJ2-5; size: -; V: TRBV15; D: -; DNA: TGTGCCACCAGCAGAGCATCGGTAATAGGGATGGAGACCCAGTACTTC; CDR3: CATSRASVIGMETQYF
length: 13; J: TRBJ2-5; size: few; V: TRBV2; D: -; DNA: TGTGCCAGCAGTGCCGTGGCTCGGGAGACCCAGTACTTC; CDR3: CASSAVARETQYF
length: 16; J: TRBJ2-7; size: few; V: TRBV4-2; D: TRBD2; DNA: TGTGCCAACAGCCAAGATTATTGGCGGGAGGACGAAGAGCAGTACTTC; CDR3: CANSQDYWREDEEQYF
length: 15; J: TRBJ1-4; size: few; V: TRBV7-9; D: -; DNA: TGTGCCAGCACCCTTGGGGGGCGAGCTAATGAAAAACTGTTTTTT; CDR3: CASTLGGRANEKLFF
length: 16; J: TRBJ2-2; size: few; V: TRBV30; D: -; DNA: TGTGCCTGGAGTGTTCCGCGAACCCCGAACACCGGGGAGCTGTTTTTT; CDR3: CAWSVPRTPNTGELFF
length: 12; J: TRBJ1-3; size: -; V: TRBV29-1; D: -; DNA: TGCAGCGCGGATGGCTCTGGAAACACCATATATTTT; CDR3: CSADGSGNTIYF
length: 13; J: TRBJ1-1; size: few; V: TRBV7-2; D: -; DNA: TGTGCCAGCAGCTTAGGGGGCGCGGCCGGTGCTTTCTTT; CDR3: CASSLGGAAGAFF
length: 15; J: TRBJ1-5; size: few; V: TRBV20-1; D: TRBD1; DNA: TGCAGTGCTAGAGAGCGGGACAGGGGCAATCAGCCCCAGCATTTT; CDR3: CSARERDRGNQPQHF
length: 18; J: TRBJ2-2; size: -; V: TRBV4-1; D: TRBD1; DNA: TGCGCCAGCAGCCAATTCCTACCGGGACAGGGAGTCACCGGGGAGCTGTTTTTT; CDR3: CASSQFLPGQGVTGELFF
length: 17; J: TRBJ2-3; size: few; V: TRBV7-2; D: TRBD1; DNA: TGTGCCAGCAGCTTAGCGGGACAGGGGGTCCGCACAGATACGCAGTATTTT; CDR3: CASSLAGQGVRTDTQYF
length: 14; J: TRBJ1-6; size: -; V: TRBV27; D: -; DNA: TGTGCCAGCAGTTTTCACCACCCGGGTTCACCCCTCCACTTT; CDR3: CASSFHHPGSPLHF
length: 15; J: TRBJ2-2; size: many; V: TRBV5-1; D: -; DNA: TGCGCCAGCAGCTTGGCAGGGTCTAACACCGGGGAGCTGTTTTTT; CDR3: CASSLAGSNTGELFF
length: 11; J: TRBJ2-1; size: many; V: TRBV2; D: -; DNA: TGTGCCAGCAGTGACCCCCTCAACCCGTTCTTC; CDR3: CASSDPLNPFF
length: 12; J: TRBJ2-1; size: -; V: TRBV28; D: -; DNA: TGTGCCAGCAGTTTCCTGGGCGGTGAGCAGTTCTTC; CDR3: CASSFLGGEQFF
length: 14; J: TRBJ2-1; size: -; V: TRBV20-1; D: TRBD2; DNA: TGCAGTGCCCGGACTGGCGGGAGCATGAATGAGCAGTTCTTC; CDR3: CSARTGGSMNEQFF
length: 15; J: TRBJ2-5; size: -; V: TRBV6-5; D: TRBD1; DNA: TGTGCCAGCAGTTACCTCGGGACAGGGAAAGAGACCCAGTACTTC; CDR3: CASSYLGTGKETQYF
length: 16; J: TRBJ2-5; size: few; V: TRBV6-1; D: -; DNA: TGTGCCAGCAGCCTTCTAGCGACCGTAGAGGGAGAGACCCAGTACTTC; CDR3: CASSLLATVEGETQYF
length: 18; J: TRBJ2-2; size: -; V: TRBV12-3/TRBV12-4; D: TRBD2; DNA: TGTGCCGGCAGTTTCCTATCTAGCGGGAGACAGAACACCGGGGAGCTGTTTTTT; CDR3: CAGSFLSSGRQNTGELFF
length: 15; J: TRBJ2-1; size: -; V: TRBV12-3/TRBV12-4; D: -; DNA: TGTGCCAGCAGAAAGACAGGAGGGGCCTACAATGAGCAGTTCTTC; CDR3: CASRKTGGAYNEQFF
length: 16; J: TRBJ2-1; size: few; V: TRBV10-3; D: TRBD1; DNA: TGTGCCATCAGTGAGTCCCGACAGGGGGGGTCCAATGAGCAGTTCTTC; CDR3: CAISESRQGGSNEQFF
length: 16; J: TRBJ2-5; size: many; V: TRBV7-3; D: TRBD2; DNA: TGTGCCAGCAGCTTAGGGCTAGCGGCCTCCCAAGAGACCCAGTACTTC; CDR3: CASSLGLAASQETQYF
length: 16; J: TRBJ2-7; size: few; V: TRBV5-1; D: TRBD2; DNA: TGTGCCAGCAGCCAAAGTAGCGGGACCTCCTCCTACGAGCAGTACTTC; CDR3: CASSQSSGTSSYEQYF
length: 14; J: TRBJ2-1; size: many; V: TRBV29-1; D: TRBD1; DNA: TGCAGCGTTGAAGGGACAGGGCTATACAATGAGCAGTTCTTC; CDR3: CSVEGTGLYNEQFF
length: 16; J: TRBJ2-1; size: -; V: TRBV27; D: -; DNA: TGTGCCAGCAGTCCCCGGATGGAGGTCCCGTGGAATGAGCAGTTCTTC; CDR3: CASSPRMEVPWNEQFF
length: 13; J: TRBJ1-2; size: few; V: TRBV28; D: -; DNA: TGTGCCAGCAGTTTTAATCGTCGGGACGGCTACACCTTC; CDR3: CASSFNRRDGYTF
length: 14; J: TRBJ2-7; size: -; V: TRBV5-1; D: -; DNA: TGCGCCAGCAGCTTAAGCGGTCAGGAGTGGGAGCAGTACTTC; CDR3: CASSLSGQEWEQYF
length: 12; J: TRBJ2-7; size: few; V: TRBV15; D: -; DNA: TGTGCCACCAGCAGAGATCTTTACGAGCAGTACTTC; CDR3: CATSRDLYEQYF
length: 12; J: TRBJ1-1; size: -; V: TRBV20-1; D: -; DNA: TGCAGTGCCTTGACAGTGAACACTGAAGCTTTCTTT; CDR3: CSALTVNTEAFF
length: 15; J: TRBJ2-2; size: few; V: TRBV20-1; D: -; DNA: TGCAGTGCTAGAGCGGGTCCGACGGGCACCGGGGAGCTGTTTTTT; CDR3: CSARAGPTGTGELFF